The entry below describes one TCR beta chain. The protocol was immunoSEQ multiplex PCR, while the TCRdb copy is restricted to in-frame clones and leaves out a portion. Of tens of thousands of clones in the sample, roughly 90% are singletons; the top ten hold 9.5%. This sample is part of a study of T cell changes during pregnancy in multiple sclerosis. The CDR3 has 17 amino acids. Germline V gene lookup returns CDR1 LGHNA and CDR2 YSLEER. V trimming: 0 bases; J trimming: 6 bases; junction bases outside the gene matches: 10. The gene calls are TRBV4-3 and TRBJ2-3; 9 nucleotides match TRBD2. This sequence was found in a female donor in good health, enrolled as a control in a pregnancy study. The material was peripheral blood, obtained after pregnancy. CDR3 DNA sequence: TGCGCCAGCAGCCAAGACCCTCTAGGCGGGGGGGCTGATACGCAGTATTTT. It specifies CASSQDPLGGGADTQYF.